The rows below give T cell receptor beta chains drawn from one sample of a study of post-analysis software for immune sequencing data. MiXCR, run by TCRdb on the PCR reads, gives a single entry per CDR3 protein. Among roughly 540,000 distinct CDR3 sequences listed, about a third were seen once. Sequencing used blood. The receptors were sampled from a girl under 18 with multiple sclerosis. Both conserved end residues are part of each CDR3. The D gene is left open where the match is weak. Some rows mark clone size as missing; the rest say once, few, many or name a class of expanded clone.

many	TRBV5-8	TRBD1	15	TRBJ2-5	TGTGCCAGCAGCCTACGGACAGGGGGCCAAGAGACCCAGTACTTC	CASSLRTGGQETQYF
NA	TRBV5-1	TRBD2	15	TRBJ2-1	TGCGCCAGCAGCAACGCGGGGGGCTCCTACAATGAGCAGTTCTTC	CASSNAGGSYNEQFF
few	TRBV3-1	NA	15	TRBJ1-6	TGTGCCAGCAGCCAAGGACAAGGGGGAAATTCACCCCTCCACTTT	CASSQGQGGNSPLHF
few	TRBV5-6	TRBD2	17	TRBJ2-3	TGTGCCAGCAGCCCAAAGGGACTAGCGGGGGGCCGGGGTACGCAGTATTTT	CASSPKGLAGGRGTQYF
few	TRBV4-2	NA	18	TRBJ2-1	TGTGCCAGCAGCCAAGAAATTGGGGGGCTAAGCTCCTACAATGAGCAGTTCTTC	CASSQEIGGLSSYNEQFF
few	TRBV29-1	NA	15	TRBJ2-5	TGCAGCGTTGTAGGCTCGGACTGGCCACAAGAGACCCAGTACTTC	CSVVGSDWPQETQYF
few	TRBV2	NA	13	TRBJ1-1	TGTGCCAGCAGCGCCGATATGAACACTGAAGCTTTCTTT	CASSADMNTEAFF
few	TRBV12-3/TRBV12-4	TRBD2	13	TRBJ2-7	TGTGCCAGCAGGACTAGCGGGGGGTACGAGCAGTACTTC	CASRTSGGYEQYF
NA	TRBV10-3	NA	14	TRBJ1-1	TGTGCCTCGTTCCTCTGGACAGCCAACACTGAAGCTTTCTTT	CASFLWTANTEAFF
few	TRBV4-1	NA	17	TRBJ2-7	TGCGCCAGCAGCCAACCTCGGGGAGGGGGCCCCTCCTACGAGCAGTACTTC	CASSQPRGGGPSYEQYF
few	TRBV6-2/TRBV6-3	NA	15	TRBJ2-3	TGTGCCAGCAGTTCCCTGGGAGGAGGCACAGATACGCAGTATTTT	CASSSLGGGTDTQYF
few	TRBV10-3	NA	13	TRBJ2-5	TGTGCCATCAGTAACAGGGTGGAAGAGACCCAGTACTTC	CAISNRVEETQYF
NA	TRBV7-2	TRBD2	14	TRBJ2-3	TGTGCCAGCAGCCCCCTAGCGGGGCCAGATACGCAGTATTTT	CASSPLAGPDTQYF
once	TRBV7-9	NA	17	TRBJ1-1	TGTGCCAGCAGCGTCGGGACCGCAACTTTCATGAACACTGAAGCTTTCTTT	CASSVGTATFMNTEAFF
few	TRBV29-1	TRBD2	14	TRBJ2-3	TGCAGCGTTGAGGCCCAAGCGGGGGCAGATACGCAGTATTTT	CSVEAQAGADTQYF
NA	TRBV7-9	NA	15	TRBJ1-5	TGTGCCAGCAGCCGAAGTCGCAGGACCAATCAGCCCCAGCATTTT	CASSRSRRTNQPQHF
NA	TRBV6-5	NA	13	TRBJ2-3	TGTGCCAGCATCAGGGCTGGCACAGATACGCAGTATTTT	CASIRAGTDTQYF
few	TRBV24-1	NA	11	TRBJ2-1	TGTGCCACCAGTGATACGGTGGAGCAGTTCTTC	CATSDTVEQFF
NA	TRBV28	TRBD1	14	TRBJ1-3	TGTGCCACCAGAGGACAGGGGGCTGGAAACACCATATATTTT	CATRGQGAGNTIYF
NA	TRBV29-1	NA	12	TRBJ1-1	TGCAGCGTTGACTACCTAAACACTGAAGCTTTCTTT	CSVDYLNTEAFF
NA	TRBV28	NA	15	TRBJ1-6	TGTGCCAGCACCATGACCACAGGCCGTAATTCACCCCTCCACTTT	CASTMTTGRNSPLHF
many	TRBV7-3	NA	14	TRBJ2-3	TGTGCCAGCAGCCCCCTAGCGAGCACAGATACGCAGTATTTT	CASSPLASTDTQYF
many	TRBV6-5	NA	12	TRBJ2-1	TGTGCCAGCAGTAGGGGGTACAATGAGCAGTTCTTC	CASSRGYNEQFF
NA	TRBV11-2	TRBD1	16	TRBJ2-4	TGTGCCAGCAGCTTTCCGGGACAGGGGAGCAAAAACATTCAGTACTTC	CASSFPGQGSKNIQYF
NA	TRBV28	NA	15	TRBJ2-5	TGTGCCAGCAGACTAGCAGGGGGATCCCAAGAGACCCAGTACTTC	CASRLAGGSQETQYF
few	TRBV7-2	TRBD2	16	TRBJ2-1	TGTGCCAGCAGCTTAGTGAGGACTAGCGGTTACAATGAGCAGTTCTTC	CASSLVRTSGYNEQFF
NA	TRBV5-1	TRBD1	18	TRBJ2-4	TGCGCCAGCAGCATGGGGACAGGTGTTGTTCTAGCCAAAAACATTCAGTACTTC	CASSMGTGVVLAKNIQYF
NA	TRBV20-1	NA	16	TRBJ2-2	TGCAGTGCTAGAGATCCGGGGCAAGGGAACACCGGGGAGCTGTTTTTT	CSARDPGQGNTGELFF
NA	TRBV20-1	NA	11	TRBJ1-6	TGCAGTGCTAGTGCCGGGCTAGAACTCCACTTT	CSASAGLELHF
few	TRBV12-3/TRBV12-4	NA	17	TRBJ1-1	TGTGCCAGCAGATCGCCCGGGCGAGCGGCGCTTAACACTGAAGCTTTCTTT	CASRSPGRAALNTEAFF
few	TRBV5-6	NA	15	TRBJ1-2	TGTGCCAGCAGCTTAGGACAGACGTCTAACTATGGCTACACCTTC	CASSLGQTSNYGYTF
few	TRBV28	TRBD1	16	TRBJ1-2	TGTGCCAGCAGTTTAACGGGACAGGGTTATACTCATGGCTACACCTTC	CASSLTGQGYTHGYTF
NA	TRBV20-1	TRBD1	12	TRBJ2-1	TGCAGTGCTCAACCGACAGGGGTCGAGCAGTTCTTC	CSAQPTGVEQFF
few	TRBV20-1	TRBD2	14	TRBJ2-7	TGCAGTGCTGCGGGGGGCAAGACGTCCTACGAGCAGTACTTC	CSAAGGKTSYEQYF
NA	TRBV4-1	TRBD2	15	TRBJ2-5	TGCGCCAGCAGCCCCCTCGGACTAGCGCCCGAGACCCAGTACTTC	CASSPLGLAPETQYF
few	TRBV5-6	NA	15	TRBJ2-3	TGTGCCAGCAGCTTGTATCCCAGGGAGGCAGATACGCAGTATTTT	CASSLYPREADTQYF
few	TRBV2	TRBD2	17	TRBJ2-1	TGTGCCAGCAGTCGGAGTACTAGCGGGGGTTCCTACAATGAGCAGTTCTTC	CASSRSTSGGSYNEQFF
NA	TRBV5-6	TRBD1	15	TRBJ1-1	TGTGCCAGCAGCTTGGATCCAGGGGGCTTAACTGAAGCTTTCTTT	CASSLDPGGLTEAFF
few	TRBV7-3	NA	14	TRBJ1-1	TGTGCCAGCAGCTTGGAGGGACAGAACACTGAAGCTTTCTTT	CASSLEGQNTEAFF
few	TRBV5-1	TRBD2	14	TRBJ2-7	TGCGCCAGCAGCTTGGGGGGGGGACCCTACGAGCAGTACTTC	CASSLGGGPYEQYF
few	TRBV12-3/TRBV12-4	TRBD1	14	TRBJ1-5	TGTGCCAGCAGCATACAGGGGGCGGATCAGCCCCAGCATTTT	CASSIQGADQPQHF
many	TRBV29-1	NA	12	TRBJ2-7	TGCAGCGTTGGAGGCAGCTCCTACGAGCAGTACTTC	CSVGGSSYEQYF
NA	TRBV10-3	TRBD2	18	TRBJ2-7	TGTGCCATCAGTGGTCTAGCGGGGGGGCCTGGTTTACCGTACGAGCAGTACTTC	CAISGLAGGPGLPYEQYF
NA	TRBV12-3/TRBV12-4	NA	14	TRBJ1-1	TGTGCCAGCACCACAGGAGTCGGGGGCACTGGAGCTTTCTTT	CASTTGVGGTGAFF
once	TRBV27	TRBD2	17	TRBJ2-7	TGTGCCAGCAGTTCCCGTAGGAGCGGGGGGTCATCCTACGAGCAGTACTTC	CASSSRRSGGSSYEQYF
few	TRBV4-2	NA	17	TRBJ1-2	TGTGCCAGCAGCCAAGCCCTAGACAGGCTCACTAACTATGGCTACACCTTC	CASSQALDRLTNYGYTF
NA	TRBV7-3	TRBD1	15	TRBJ2-1	TGTGCCAGCAGCTTCCGGGACAGCCCCTACAATGAGCAGTTCTTC	CASSFRDSPYNEQFF
once	TRBV5-1	NA	15	TRBJ2-1	TGCGCCAGCAGCTCCACGGACGGATTGAACACTGAGCAGTTCTTC	CASSSTDGLNTEQFF
few	TRBV11-2	TRBD1	17	TRBJ2-1	TGTGCCAGCAGCTTCCTAATGACAGGGAGCTCCTACAATGAGCAGTTCTTC	CASSFLMTGSSYNEQFF
NA	TRBV6-1	NA	16	TRBJ2-1	TGTGCCAGCACGCGCCGGGGGGCTGGGTCCGGCAATGAGCAGTTCTTC	CASTRRGAGSGNEQFF
few	TRBV5-1	NA	16	TRBJ2-3	TGCGCCAGCAAAAGGGGGCCCGGGGGGGACACAGATACGCAGTATTTT	CASKRGPGGDTDTQYF
NA	TRBV20-1	NA	12	TRBJ1-1	TGCAGTGCCGAACTGGGGAACACTGAAGCTTTCTTT	CSAELGNTEAFF
NA	TRBV7-9	NA	15	TRBJ2-1	TGTGCCAGCAGCATAGTGGGCTCGGCGAGGGATGAGCAGTTCTTC	CASSIVGSARDEQFF